A selection of T cell receptor beta chains follows, all from one sample in a study of beta chain features in type 1 diabetes. The method was immunoSEQ multiplex PCR; TCRdb's version includes in-frame clones alone and lacks a portion of them. The data show fewer than 550,000 clones, with roughly 11% seen just once and about 0.042% held by the top ten. Material for sequencing was naive CD4+ T cells from blood. These TCRs come from a woman under 30 in good health. The CDR3 runs from the conserved cysteine through the conserved F or W. A D gene is named only where the DNA matches it firmly. Rows give clone size only sometimes, using once, few, many, or a class for an expanded clone.

D: TRBD2
J: TRBJ2-3
size: NA
V: TRBV15
DNA: TGTGCCACCAGCACACTAGCGGGGGGAGTAGATACGCAGTATTTT
CDR3: CATSTLAGGVDTQYF

D: NA
J: TRBJ2-3
size: NA
V: TRBV14
DNA: TGTGCCAGCAGCCAAGCTCCGACTACGCAGTATTTT
CDR3: CASSQAPTTQYF

D: NA
J: TRBJ1-2
size: NA
V: TRBV18
DNA: TGTGCCAGCTCACCCGCCGCCGGGGGAACTAACTATGGCTACACCTTC
CDR3: CASSPAAGGTNYGYTF

D: TRBD1
J: TRBJ2-6
size: few
V: TRBV25-1
DNA: TGTGCCAGCAGGGCCCGAGACAGGGGTTCCTCTGGGGCCAACGTCCTGACTTTC
CDR3: CASRARDRGSSGANVLTF

D: NA
J: TRBJ1-5
size: few
V: TRBV23-1
DNA: TGCGCCAGCAGTCTAAATAGCAATCAGCCCCAGCATTTT
CDR3: CASSLNSNQPQHF

D: NA
J: TRBJ2-7
size: NA
V: TRBV30
DNA: TGTGCCTGGAGTACAGGGCTGGTAGTTTCCGAGCAGTACTTC
CDR3: CAWSTGLVVSEQYF

D: TRBD2
J: TRBJ2-3
size: few
V: TRBV9
DNA: TGTGCCAGCAGCGTTTTCCCCCGTAGCGGGGGGGCAGATACGCAGTATTTT
CDR3: CASSVFPRSGGADTQYF

D: TRBD1
J: TRBJ2-7
size: few
V: TRBV10-3
DNA: TGTGCCATCAGGGGACAGGGGGCCGACTCCTACGAGCAGTACTTC
CDR3: CAIRGQGADSYEQYF

D: NA
J: TRBJ1-1
size: once
V: TRBV5-4
DNA: TGTGCCAGCAGCCCTATATATCCGACAGATACGGAAAACATGAACACTGAAGCTTTCTTT
CDR3: CASSPIYPTDTENMNTEAFF

D: NA
J: TRBJ1-1
size: few
V: TRBV23-1
DNA: TGCGCCAGCCCGACAGATCTAGAAGCTTTCTTT
CDR3: CASPTDLEAFF

D: NA
J: TRBJ2-7
size: NA
V: TRBV7-9
DNA: TGTGCCAGCAGCTCGCTCCCTTACGAGCAGTACTTC
CDR3: CASSSLPYEQYF

D: NA
J: TRBJ1-4
size: NA
V: TRBV14
DNA: TGTGCCAGCAGCCAAGATATTGGGACTAAAAAACTGTTTTTT
CDR3: CASSQDIGTKKLFF

D: TRBD2
J: TRBJ2-7
size: few
V: TRBV7-9
DNA: TGTGCCAGCAGCGCGTGGGGACTAGCGGCCTACGAGCAGTACTTC
CDR3: CASSAWGLAAYEQYF

D: NA
J: TRBJ2-1
size: NA
V: TRBV4-3
DNA: TGCGCCAGCAGCACACACCCCAGAGAAAGCAATGAGCAGTTCTTC
CDR3: CASSTHPRESNEQFF

D: NA
J: TRBJ2-1
size: NA
V: TRBV9
DNA: TGTGCCAGCAGCGCCAGTAATGAGCAGTTCTTC
CDR3: CASSASNEQFF

D: NA
J: TRBJ2-4
size: NA
V: TRBV18
DNA: TGTGCCAGCTCACCAGGCGACTATGTTCAGTACTTC
CDR3: CASSPGDYVQYF

D: TRBD1
J: TRBJ1-2
size: NA
V: TRBV7-2
DNA: TGTGCCAGCAGTTTTACTACAGGGGTAGGAGGCTACACCTTC
CDR3: CASSFTTGVGGYTF

D: NA
J: TRBJ1-4
size: NA
V: TRBV5-1
DNA: TGCGCCAGCAGCTTGGCAGCTGGAGATCCGAAACTGTTTTTT
CDR3: CASSLAAGDPKLFF

D: TRBD1
J: TRBJ1-4
size: few
V: TRBV28
DNA: TGTGCCAGCAGTTCTCGAGGTCGGGGGACAGGAAATGAAAAACTGTTTTTT
CDR3: CASSSRGRGTGNEKLFF

D: TRBD2
J: TRBJ2-1
size: few
V: TRBV7-2
DNA: TGTGCCAGCAGCCTATCGGGACTAGCGCGAACCTTCAATGAGCAGTTCTTC
CDR3: CASSLSGLARTFNEQFF

D: NA
J: TRBJ2-3
size: NA
V: TRBV12-5
DNA: TGTGCTAGTGGTTTGATCACAGATACGCAGTATTTT
CDR3: CASGLITDTQYF

D: NA
J: TRBJ2-3
size: few
V: TRBV11-1
DNA: TGTGCCAGCACCCATGGCATTTACACAGATACGCAGTATTTT
CDR3: CASTHGIYTDTQYF

D: NA
J: TRBJ2-5
size: NA
V: TRBV6-5
DNA: TGTGCCAGCAGTTCCCAAGAGACCCAGTACTTC
CDR3: CASSSQETQYF

D: NA
J: TRBJ1-1
size: few
V: TRBV5-1
DNA: TGCGCCAGCACCTCTCAGGGGAACACTGAAGCTTTCTTT
CDR3: CASTSQGNTEAFF

D: TRBD2
J: TRBJ2-7
size: NA
V: TRBV29-1
DNA: TGCAGCGTAGGTAGCGGGAGGGCCTCCTACGAGCAGTACTTC
CDR3: CSVGSGRASYEQYF

D: NA
J: TRBJ1-1
size: few
V: TRBV7-2
DNA: TGTGCCAGCAGTCCCATACTGGGCGGGGACACTGAAGCTTTCTTT
CDR3: CASSPILGGDTEAFF

D: NA
J: TRBJ2-4
size: once
V: TRBV11-3
DNA: TGTGCCAGCAGCCGGGACGGATCCTCGGAAAACATTCAGTACTTC
CDR3: CASSRDGSSENIQYF

D: NA
J: TRBJ2-1
size: NA
V: TRBV28
DNA: TGTGCCAGCAGTTTCCTCTCCCGGGACAAGGGGAATGAGCAGTTCTTC
CDR3: CASSFLSRDKGNEQFF

D: NA
J: TRBJ2-4
size: NA
V: TRBV9
DNA: TGTGCCAGCAGCGTAGGCGACAGCATAGCCAAAAACATTCAGTACTTC
CDR3: CASSVGDSIAKNIQYF

D: TRBD2
J: TRBJ2-5
size: NA
V: TRBV5-4
DNA: TGTGCCAGCAGCTCGCCGGGACTAGCGCATCAAGAGACCCAGTACTTC
CDR3: CASSSPGLAHQETQYF

D: NA
J: TRBJ2-7
size: few
V: TRBV4-3
DNA: TGCGCCAGCAGCCAGGGCGTTGGGTGGCTCGAGCAGTACTTC
CDR3: CASSQGVGWLEQYF

D: TRBD2
J: TRBJ2-7
size: once
V: TRBV5-4
DNA: TGTGCCAGCAGCTTGGGTGCGGGAGGGGAATCCTACGAGCAGTACTTC
CDR3: CASSLGAGGESYEQYF

D: NA
J: TRBJ2-3
size: NA
V: TRBV28
DNA: TGTGCCAGCTCGGGGGCCGCTGATACGCAGTATTTT
CDR3: CASSGAADTQYF

D: NA
J: TRBJ1-1
size: few
V: TRBV28
DNA: TGTGCCAGCAGTTTACGGTCACCCCGGGCTTTCTTT
CDR3: CASSLRSPRAFF

D: TRBD2
J: TRBJ2-3
size: few
V: TRBV14
DNA: TGTGCCAGCAGCCGGCCTAGCGGGAGGAGGGGCACAGATACGCAGTATTTT
CDR3: CASSRPSGRRGTDTQYF

D: NA
J: TRBJ2-6
size: NA
V: TRBV28
DNA: TGTGCCAGCAGTTCACGCGCATCCTCTGGGGCCAACGTCCTGACTTTC
CDR3: CASSSRASSGANVLTF

D: TRBD1
J: TRBJ1-5
size: NA
V: TRBV7-2
DNA: TGTGCCAGCAGCTTCGAGGGGGCTGGTTATCAGCCCCAGCATTTT
CDR3: CASSFEGAGYQPQHF

D: NA
J: TRBJ1-1
size: few
V: TRBV30
DNA: TGTGCCTGGACCCAGGACAGCCGAACTTCTGAAGCTTTCTTT
CDR3: CAWTQDSRTSEAFF

D: TRBD2
J: TRBJ2-1
size: NA
V: TRBV29-1
DNA: TGCAGCGGGACCGGGACTAGCGGGTACTACAATGAGCAGTTCTTC
CDR3: CSGTGTSGYYNEQFF

D: NA
J: TRBJ2-4
size: NA
V: TRBV5-4
DNA: TGTGCCAGCAGCACGTCGGGACGGGTGATGGATCAGTACTTC
CDR3: CASSTSGRVMDQYF

D: NA
J: TRBJ2-1
size: NA
V: TRBV2
DNA: TGTGCCAGCAGCCCGGACGGGTGGGGTGAGCAGTTCTTC
CDR3: CASSPDGWGEQFF

D: TRBD2
J: TRBJ2-7
size: few
V: TRBV14
DNA: TGTGCCAGCAGCCCCGGGAGGCCAGAGCAGTACTTC
CDR3: CASSPGRPEQYF

D: NA
J: TRBJ2-4
size: few
V: TRBV28
DNA: TGTGCCAGCAGGGGGTATGGGACGACAGGAGTAGCCAAAAACATTCAGTACTTC
CDR3: CASRGYGTTGVAKNIQYF

D: NA
J: TRBJ2-1
size: few
V: TRBV5-4
DNA: TGTGCCAGCAGCGTGAGTGGAAACTACAATGAGCAGTTCTTC
CDR3: CASSVSGNYNEQFF

D: NA
J: TRBJ2-5
size: few
V: TRBV7-9
DNA: TGTGCCAGCAGCCAACCTACCCGGACACTCCACCAAGAGACCCAGTACTTC
CDR3: CASSQPTRTLHQETQYF

D: NA
J: TRBJ2-2
size: few
V: TRBV10-3
DNA: TGTGCCATCAGGCCAGGAAGCACCGGGGAGCTGTTTTTT
CDR3: CAIRPGSTGELFF

D: TRBD1
J: TRBJ2-2
size: NA
V: TRBV2
DNA: TGTGCCAGCAGAAGCGGCAGGGGGTATGCCGGGGAGCTGTTTTTT
CDR3: CASRSGRGYAGELFF

D: TRBD2
J: TRBJ2-1
size: NA
V: TRBV9
DNA: TGTGCCAGCAGCACCCGACTAGCGGGGTACAATGAGCAGTTCTTC
CDR3: CASSTRLAGYNEQFF

D: TRBD1
J: TRBJ2-2
size: NA
V: TRBV7-2
DNA: TGTGCCAGCAGCTTAAAGGGACAGGGGTCAAACACCGGGGAGCTGTTTTTT
CDR3: CASSLKGQGSNTGELFF

D: NA
J: TRBJ2-1
size: NA
V: TRBV5-1
DNA: TGCGCCAGCAGCTTCCGGACTCCCCCCTACAATGAGCAGTTCTTC
CDR3: CASSFRTPPYNEQFF

D: NA
J: TRBJ2-3
size: few
V: TRBV2
DNA: TGTGCCAGCAGCGAACGGGGGTTGAATACGCAGTATTTT
CDR3: CASSERGLNTQYF

D: TRBD1
J: TRBJ1-4
size: few
V: TRBV28
DNA: TGTGCCAGCAGTTTATGGACAGGGACGAATGAAAAACTGTTTTTT
CDR3: CASSLWTGTNEKLFF

D: NA
J: TRBJ2-1
size: few
V: TRBV5-1
DNA: TGCGCCAGCAGCTTGTCTCCATCCCGCCTCCGAGTAGGTAATGAGCAGTTCTTC
CDR3: CASSLSPSRLRVGNEQFF